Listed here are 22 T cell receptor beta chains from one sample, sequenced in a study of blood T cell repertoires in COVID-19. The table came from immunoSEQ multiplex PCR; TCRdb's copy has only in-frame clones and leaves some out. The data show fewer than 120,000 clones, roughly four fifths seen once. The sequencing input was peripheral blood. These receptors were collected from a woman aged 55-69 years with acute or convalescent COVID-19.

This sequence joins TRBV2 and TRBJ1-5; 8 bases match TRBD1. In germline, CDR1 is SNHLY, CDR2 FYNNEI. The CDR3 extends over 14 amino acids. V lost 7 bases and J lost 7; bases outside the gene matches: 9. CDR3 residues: CASTTDRESQPQHF. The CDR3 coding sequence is TGTGCCAGCACCACGGACAGGGAGAGCCAGCCCCAGCATTTT.

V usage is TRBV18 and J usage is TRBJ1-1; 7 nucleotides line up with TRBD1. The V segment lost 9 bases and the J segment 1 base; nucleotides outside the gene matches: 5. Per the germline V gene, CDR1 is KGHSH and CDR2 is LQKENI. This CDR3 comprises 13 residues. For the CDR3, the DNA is TGTGCCAGTTGGGGACAGCCGAACACTGAAGCTTTCTTT. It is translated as CASWGQPNTEAFF.

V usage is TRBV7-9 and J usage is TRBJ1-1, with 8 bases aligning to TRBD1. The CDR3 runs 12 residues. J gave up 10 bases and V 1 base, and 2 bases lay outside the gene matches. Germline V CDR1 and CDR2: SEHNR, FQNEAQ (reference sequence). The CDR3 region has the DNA TGTGCCAGCAGCTTAGTGGACAGGGTAGCTTTCTTT. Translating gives CASSLVDRVAFF.

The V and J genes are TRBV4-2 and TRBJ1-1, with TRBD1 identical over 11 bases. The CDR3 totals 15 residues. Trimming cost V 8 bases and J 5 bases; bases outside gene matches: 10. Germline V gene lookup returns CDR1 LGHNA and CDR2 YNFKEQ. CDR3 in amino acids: CASATSGTGGTEAFF. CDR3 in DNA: TGTGCCAGCGCCACATCCGGGACAGGGGGTACTGAAGCTTTCTTT.

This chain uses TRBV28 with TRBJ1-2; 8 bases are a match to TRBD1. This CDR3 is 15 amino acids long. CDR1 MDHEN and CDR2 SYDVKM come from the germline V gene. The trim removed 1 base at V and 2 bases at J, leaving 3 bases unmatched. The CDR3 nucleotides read TGTGCCAGCAGTTTATTACAGGGGGGAAACTATGGCTACACCTTC. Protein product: CASSLLQGGNYGYTF.

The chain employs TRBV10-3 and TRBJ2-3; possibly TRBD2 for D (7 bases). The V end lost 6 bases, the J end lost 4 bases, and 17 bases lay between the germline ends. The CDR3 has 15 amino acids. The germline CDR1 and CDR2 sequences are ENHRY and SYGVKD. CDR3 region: CAISAIGGGADTQYF. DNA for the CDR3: TGTGCCATCAGCGCTATTGGCGGGGGCGCAGATACGCAGTATTTT.

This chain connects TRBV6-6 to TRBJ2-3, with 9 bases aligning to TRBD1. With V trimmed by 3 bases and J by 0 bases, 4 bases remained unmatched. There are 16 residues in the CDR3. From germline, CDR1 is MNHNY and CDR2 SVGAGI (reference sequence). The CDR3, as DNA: TGTGCCAGCAGTTATAGCGACAGGGGGAGCACAGATACGCAGTATTTT. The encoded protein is CASSYSDRGSTDTQYF.

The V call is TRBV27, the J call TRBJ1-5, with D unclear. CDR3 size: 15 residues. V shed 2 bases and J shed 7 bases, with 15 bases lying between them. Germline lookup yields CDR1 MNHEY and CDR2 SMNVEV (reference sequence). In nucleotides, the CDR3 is TGTGCCAGCAGTTTACTGGCGGGCGCAGAGCAGCCCCAGCATTTT. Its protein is CASSLLAGAEQPQHF.

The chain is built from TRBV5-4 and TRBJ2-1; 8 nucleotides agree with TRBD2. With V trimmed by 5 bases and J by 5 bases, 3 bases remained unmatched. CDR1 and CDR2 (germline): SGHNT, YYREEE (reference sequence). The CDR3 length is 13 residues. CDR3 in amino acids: CASSREGNNEQFF. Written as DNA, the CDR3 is TGTGCCAGCAGTCGGGAGGGGAACAATGAGCAGTTCTTC.

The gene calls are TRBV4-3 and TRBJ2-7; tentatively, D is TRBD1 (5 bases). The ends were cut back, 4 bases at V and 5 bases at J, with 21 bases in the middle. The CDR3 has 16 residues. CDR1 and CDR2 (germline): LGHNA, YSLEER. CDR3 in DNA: TGCGCCAGCAGCCCGTTTGGATCAGGGAAACCCCACGAGCAGTACTTC. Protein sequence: CASSPFGSGKPHEQYF.

CDR3 sequence (DNA): TGTGCCAGCAGCCCCGACAGGCCGAACACCGGGGAGCTGTTTTTT. It translates to CASSPDRPNTGELFF. The chain couples TRBV27 to TRBJ2-2; TRBD1 is a possible D gene (6 bases). Germline V gene sequence: CDR1 MNHEY, CDR2 SMNVEV (reference sequence). Between the trimmed V and J ends, which lost 6 bases and 0 bases, there was a span of 11 bases. The CDR3 length is 15 residues.

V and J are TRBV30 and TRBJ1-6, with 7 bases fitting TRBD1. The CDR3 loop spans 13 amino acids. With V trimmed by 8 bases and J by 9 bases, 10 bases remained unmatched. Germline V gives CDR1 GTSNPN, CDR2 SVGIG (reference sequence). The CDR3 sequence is CARQGEGSSPLHF. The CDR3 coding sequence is TGTGCCCGACAGGGAGAGGGGAGTTCACCCCTCCACTTT.

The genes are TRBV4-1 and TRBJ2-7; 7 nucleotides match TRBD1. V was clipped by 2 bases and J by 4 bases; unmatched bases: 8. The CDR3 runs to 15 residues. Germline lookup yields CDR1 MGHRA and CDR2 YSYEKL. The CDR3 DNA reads TGCGCCAGCAGCCAACTCAAGGGGGCCGGTTACGAGCAGTACTTC. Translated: CASSQLKGAGYEQYF.

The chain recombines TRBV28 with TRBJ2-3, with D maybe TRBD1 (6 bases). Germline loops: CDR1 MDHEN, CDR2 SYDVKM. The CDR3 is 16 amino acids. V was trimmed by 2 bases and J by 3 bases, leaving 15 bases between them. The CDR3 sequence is CASSLDGQLVTDTQYF. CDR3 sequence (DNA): TGTGCCAGCAGTTTAGATGGACAGCTAGTGACAGATACGCAGTATTTT.

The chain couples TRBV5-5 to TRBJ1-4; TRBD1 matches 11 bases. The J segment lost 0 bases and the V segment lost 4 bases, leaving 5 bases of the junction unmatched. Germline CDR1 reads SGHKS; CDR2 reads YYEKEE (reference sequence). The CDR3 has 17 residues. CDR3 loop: CASSPRDRGTTNEKLFF. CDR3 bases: TGTGCCAGCAGCCCCCGGGACAGGGGGACAACTAATGAAAAACTGTTTTTT.

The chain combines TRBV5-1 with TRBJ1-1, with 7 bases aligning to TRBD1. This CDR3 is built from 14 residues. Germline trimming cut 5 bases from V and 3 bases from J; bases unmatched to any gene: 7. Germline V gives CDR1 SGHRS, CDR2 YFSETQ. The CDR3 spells CASSTGDGDTEAFF. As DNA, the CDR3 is TGCGCCAGCAGTACAGGGGACGGAGACACTGAAGCTTTCTTT.

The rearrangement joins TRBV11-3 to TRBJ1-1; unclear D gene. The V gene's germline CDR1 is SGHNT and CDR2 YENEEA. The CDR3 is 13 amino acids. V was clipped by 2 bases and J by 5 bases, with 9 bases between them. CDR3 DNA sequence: TGTGCCAGCAGCTTACGCGAGAGGACTGAAGCTTTCTTT. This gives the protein CASSLRERTEAFF.

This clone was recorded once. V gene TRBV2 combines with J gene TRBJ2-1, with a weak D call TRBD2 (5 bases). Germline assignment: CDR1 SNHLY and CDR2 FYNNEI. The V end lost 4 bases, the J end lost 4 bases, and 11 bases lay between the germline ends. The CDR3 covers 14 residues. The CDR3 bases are TGTGCCAGCAGTGTTGACCGGGGATACAATGAGCAGTTCTTC. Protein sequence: CASSVDRGYNEQFF.

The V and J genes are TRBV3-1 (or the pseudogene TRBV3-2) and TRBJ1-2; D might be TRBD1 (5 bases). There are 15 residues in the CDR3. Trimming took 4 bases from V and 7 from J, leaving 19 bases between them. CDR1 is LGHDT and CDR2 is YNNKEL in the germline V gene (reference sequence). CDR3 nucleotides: TGTGCCAGCAGCCCCCAGCAGGGCGATAGGGGTGGCTACACCTTC. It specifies CASSPQQGDRGGYTF.

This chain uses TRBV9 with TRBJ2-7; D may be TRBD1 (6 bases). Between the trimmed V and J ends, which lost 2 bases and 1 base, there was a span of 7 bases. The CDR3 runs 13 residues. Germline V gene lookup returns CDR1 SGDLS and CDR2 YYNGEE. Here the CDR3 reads CASSVGTSYEQYF. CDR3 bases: TGTGCCAGCAGCGTTGGGACATCCTACGAGCAGTACTTC. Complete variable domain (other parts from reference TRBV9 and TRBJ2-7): DSGVTQTPKHLITATGQRVTLRCSPRSGDLSVYWYQQSLDQGLQFLIQYYNGEERAKGNILERFSAQQFPDLHSELNLSSLELGDSALYFCASSVGTSYEQYFGPGTRLTVT.

The CDR3 here is CASSYSISRGPKNTGELFF. Here the CDR3 DNA reads TGTGCCAGCAGTTACTCGATCTCCAGGGGGCCCAAGAACACCGGGGAGCTGTTTTTT. The V gene is TRBV6-2 or TRBV6-3, the J gene TRBJ2-2, with 8 bases fitting TRBD1. V lost 0 bases and J lost 1; bases outside the gene matches: 10. The CDR3 spans 19 residues. Germline lookup yields CDR1 MNHEY and CDR2 SVGEGT.

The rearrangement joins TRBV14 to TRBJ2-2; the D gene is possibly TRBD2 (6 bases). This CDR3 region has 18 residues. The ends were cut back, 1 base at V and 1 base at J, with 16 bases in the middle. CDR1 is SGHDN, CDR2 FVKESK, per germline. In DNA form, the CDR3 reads TGTGCCAGCAGCCAAGTCCCGCCGGGACTCCGGAACACCGGGGAGCTGTTTTTT. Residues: CASSQVPPGLRNTGELFF. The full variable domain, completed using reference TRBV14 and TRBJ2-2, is EAGVTQFPSHSVIEKGQTVTLRCDPISGHDNLYWYRRVMGKEIKFLLHFVKESKQDESGMPNNRFLAERTGGTYSTLKVQPAELEDSGVYFCASSQVPPGLRNTGELFFGEGSRLTVL.